The rows below give T cell receptor beta chains drawn from one sample of a study of blood T cell repertoires in COVID-19. TCRdb's table, derived via immunoSEQ multiplex PCR, lists solely in-frame clones and lacks some. Of 150,000 to 200,000 clones in the sample, over 80% were seen once. The sample taken for sequencing was PBMCs or T cells enriched from blood (not recorded which). These receptor sequences come from an older woman who had recovered from COVID-19. Each CDR3 is given with its conserved first and last residue. Each record gives: V gene, D gene, clone size, CDR3 length, J gene, CDR3 DNA, CDR3 protein. A D gene is named only where the DNA matches it firmly. A clone size is listed for some rows: how often the clone was seen (once, few, many), or a class if it is expanded.

>TRBV18|TRBD1|NA|16|TRBJ1-5
TGTGCCAGCTCACCGTCCGGGACAGGGACCCAACAGCCCCAGCATTTT
CASSPSGTGTQQPQHF
>TRBV18|TRBD2|once|19|TRBJ2-7
TGTGCCAGCTCACTCCAGGGGCAGAGACTAGCGGGAGGGCCCTACGAGCAGTACTTC
CASSLQGQRLAGGPYEQYF
>TRBV5-1|TRBD2|NA|16|TRBJ2-5
TGCGCCAGCAGCTTGGATGCTAGCGGGAGGTGGGAGACCCAGTACTTC
CASSLDASGRWETQYF
>TRBV4-2|TRBD2|NA|14|TRBJ2-3
TGTGCCAGCAGCCAAGGACTAGCGTTTGATACGCAGTATTTT
CASSQGLAFDTQYF
>TRBV5-6|NA|NA|15|TRBJ2-1
TGTGCCAGCAGCTTGGATTGGAGGGTGAGGAATGAGCAGTTCTTC
CASSLDWRVRNEQFF
>TRBV21-1|NA|NA|18|TRBJ2-3
TGTGCCAGCAGCGAACGCTCGACAGGAATAACTAGCACAGATACGCAGTATTTT
CASSERSTGITSTDTQYF
>TRBV7-3|NA|NA|16|TRBJ1-6
TGTGCCAGCAGCTTATTCGCAGGGTCTGGTAATTCACCCCTCCACTTT
CASSLFAGSGNSPLHF
>TRBV11-2|TRBD2|NA|16|TRBJ2-7
TGTGCCAGCAGCTTGAGACTAGCGGGAGCCTCCTACGAGCAGTACTTC
CASSLRLAGASYEQYF
>TRBV7-3|NA|NA|15|TRBJ2-3
TGTGCCAGCAGCTACTCCAGGGAATACACAGATACGCAGTATTTT
CASSYSREYTDTQYF
>TRBV27|NA|NA|16|TRBJ2-2
TGTGCCAGCGCTCCCCTCACGGGGGGCGGCACCGGGGAGCTGTTTTTT
CASAPLTGGGTGELFF
>TRBV5-1|TRBD1|few|15|TRBJ1-6
TGCGCCAGCAGCTTGGGGGCAGGGGGTGATTCACCCCTCCACTTT
CASSLGAGGDSPLHF
>TRBV5-1|NA|NA|14|TRBJ2-1
TGCGCCAGCAGCTTGGATGCGACCTACAATGAGCAGTTCTTC
CASSLDATYNEQFF
>TRBV5-4|TRBD2|NA|17|TRBJ2-3
TGTGCCAGCAGCTTGTGGGCTCTAGCGGAGAGCACAGATACGCAGTATTTT
CASSLWALAESTDTQYF
>TRBV2|TRBD2|NA|18|TRBJ2-3
TGTGCCAGCAGTGAATGGTGGCTAGCGGGGCTACGCACAGATACGCAGTATTTT
CASSEWWLAGLRTDTQYF
>TRBV5-4|NA|NA|14|TRBJ1-2
TGTGCCAGCAGCTTGGCCGGACTCACATATGGCTACACCTTC
CASSLAGLTYGYTF
>TRBV13|TRBD2|NA|16|TRBJ2-7
TGTGCCAGCAGCTCGTTAACTCGCGGGGGGCCGGGCGAGCAGTACTTC
CASSSLTRGGPGEQYF
>TRBV6-5|NA|NA|12|TRBJ2-5
TGTGCCAGCACCCTGCGCGGGGAGACCCAGTACTTC
CASTLRGETQYF
>TRBV5-1|NA|NA|14|TRBJ2-1
TGCGCCAGCAGCGTGGGAGGTGACTACAATGAGCAGTTCTTC
CASSVGGDYNEQFF
>TRBV6-5|NA|NA|13|TRBJ2-7
TGTGCCAGCAGTCTCACAGGGTCCTACGAGCAGTACTTC
CASSLTGSYEQYF
>TRBV5-1|NA|NA|15|TRBJ2-2
TGCGCCAGCAGCTCGGTGGGGGCCAACACCGGGGAGCTGTTTTTT
CASSSVGANTGELFF
>TRBV29-1|TRBD1|few|14|TRBJ2-1
TGCAGCGTTGAAGGGAACACAGGGGCGAATGAGCAGTTCTTC
CSVEGNTGANEQFF
>TRBV2|TRBD2|NA|14|TRBJ2-7
TGTGCCAGCAGGCAGGGACTACCTCCCTACGAGCAGTACTTC
CASRQGLPPYEQYF
>TRBV6-5|NA|NA|15|TRBJ2-5
TGTGCCAGCGGGCTGGGTTTGACGGTGGGGGGGACCCAGTACTTC
CASGLGLTVGGTQYF
>TRBV7-2|TRBD2|NA|15|TRBJ2-7
TGTGCCAGCAGCTTAGAGACTAGCGGGACCTACGAGCAGTACTTC
CASSLETSGTYEQYF
>TRBV2|NA|NA|15|TRBJ2-1
TGTGCCAGCAGACCACTCGAAGCTCAGGTGTATGAGCAGTTCTTC
CASRPLEAQVYEQFF
>TRBV19|NA|NA|15|TRBJ1-3
TGTGCCAGTAGATTGGACAGAAGCTCTGGAAACACCATATATTTT
CASRLDRSSGNTIYF
>TRBV29-1|NA|few|14|TRBJ1-3
TGCAGCGTTGGTCTCTCGTCCTCTGGAAACACCATATATTTT
CSVGLSSSGNTIYF
>TRBV3-1/TRBV3-2|NA|once|15|TRBJ1-2
TGTGCCAGCAGCCAAGATCGACGGGGTCTGCGAGGCTACACCTTC
CASSQDRRGLRGYTF
>TRBV2|TRBD1|NA|14|TRBJ1-6
TGTGCCAGCAGAAGGGACAGCTCGCTTTCACCCCTCCACTTT
CASRRDSSLSPLHF
>TRBV9|NA|NA|15|TRBJ2-5
TGTGCCAGCAGCGTAGGTCCGGGTAGGCAAGAGACCCAGTACTTC
CASSVGPGRQETQYF
>TRBV5-1|NA|NA|13|TRBJ2-7
TGCGCCAGCAGCTTGGCGGTCGGCTACGAGCAGTACTTC
CASSLAVGYEQYF
>TRBV28|TRBD2|NA|16|TRBJ2-1
TGTGCCAGCAGTCCTAGCGGGAGCTGGGGTGGAAATGAGCAGTTCTTC
CASSPSGSWGGNEQFF
>TRBV5-1|TRBD2|NA|15|TRBJ2-1
TGCGCCAGCAGCGGGACTAGCGGGAGTAGTAATGAGCAGTTCTTC
CASSGTSGSSNEQFF
>TRBV11-3|TRBD1|NA|15|TRBJ2-1
TGTGCCAGCAGCCCAGGGGGCCTCTCCTACAATGAGCAGTTCTTC
CASSPGGLSYNEQFF
>TRBV6-5|TRBD2|NA|14|TRBJ2-7
TGTGCCATTTTGCGACTAGCGGGTCCCTACGAGCAGTACTTC
CAILRLAGPYEQYF
>TRBV28|NA|NA|14|TRBJ1-2
TGTGCCAGCAGTTTCCCCGGACAGCTAGGCGGCTACACCTTC
CASSFPGQLGGYTF
>TRBV7-8|NA|NA|14|TRBJ1-1
TGTGCCAGCAGCTTACACGCAGAACACACTGAAGCTTTCTTT
CASSLHAEHTEAFF
>TRBV2|NA|NA|18|TRBJ1-1
TGTGCCAGCAGTGAGAATTTTGGGGCCTACCGCGTGAACACTGAAGCTTTCTTT
CASSENFGAYRVNTEAFF
>TRBV3-1/TRBV3-2|TRBD2|NA|17|TRBJ2-2
TGTGCCAGCAGCGCGCGACTAGCGGGAGCTAACACCGGGGAGCTGTTTTTT
CASSARLAGANTGELFF
>TRBV19|TRBD2|once|16|TRBJ2-2
TGTGCCAGTAGTATAGCCCGGACTAGAGGGACCGGGGAGCTGTTTTTT
CASSIARTRGTGELFF
>TRBV18|NA|NA|13|TRBJ1-5
TGTGCCAGCTCCGAAGGGGTCGATCAGCCCCAGCATTTT
CASSEGVDQPQHF